This T cell receptor beta chain was identified during a study of T cell responses to AZD1222 COVID-19 vaccine. General study findings and limits: Among those given AZD1222, only 6 or 7 were seropositive at baseline. Increases in Spike-specific TCR breadth and depth were seen after two AZD1222 doses.

A word on this clone: Its antigen is currently unknown.

The CDR3 has 15 residues. The germline V gene encodes CDR1 MNHEY and CDR2 SVGAGI. V was trimmed by 7 bases and J by 0 bases, leaving 13 bases between them. Produced via immunoSEQ multiplex PCR; TCRdb's table is partial and in-frame only. The sample contains fewer than 85,000 clones, roughly 85% of which appear only once. J is TRBJ1-3 and V is TRBV6-5; D remains ambiguous. This clonotype was sampled from an adult who received the AZD1222 COVID-19 vaccine. The material sequenced was peripheral blood, taken 28 days after the second AZD1222 dose. For the CDR3, the DNA is TGTGCCAGCATCCTGACACCTCGCTCTGGAAACACCATATATTTT. Protein sequence: CASILTPRSGNTIYF.